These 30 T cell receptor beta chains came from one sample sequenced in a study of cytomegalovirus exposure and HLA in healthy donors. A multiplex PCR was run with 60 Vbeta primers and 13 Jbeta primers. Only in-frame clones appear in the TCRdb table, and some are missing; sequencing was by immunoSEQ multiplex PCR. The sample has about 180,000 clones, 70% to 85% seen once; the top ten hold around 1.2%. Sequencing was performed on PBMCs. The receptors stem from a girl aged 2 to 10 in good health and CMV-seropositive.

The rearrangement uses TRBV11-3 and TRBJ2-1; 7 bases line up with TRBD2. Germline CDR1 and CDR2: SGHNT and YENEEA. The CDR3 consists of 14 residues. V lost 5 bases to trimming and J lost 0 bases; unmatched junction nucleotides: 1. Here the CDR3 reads CASSRTSSYNEQFF. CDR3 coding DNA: TGTGCCAGCAGCCGGACTAGCTCCTACAATGAGCAGTTCTTC.

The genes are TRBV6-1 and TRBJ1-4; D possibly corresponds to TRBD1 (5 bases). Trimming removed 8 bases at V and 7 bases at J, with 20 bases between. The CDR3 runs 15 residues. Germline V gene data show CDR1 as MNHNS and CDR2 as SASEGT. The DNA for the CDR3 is TGTGCCAGCTTTTTTGAGAACTCGCAGGGTGAAAAACTGTTTTTT. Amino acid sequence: CASFFENSQGEKLFF.

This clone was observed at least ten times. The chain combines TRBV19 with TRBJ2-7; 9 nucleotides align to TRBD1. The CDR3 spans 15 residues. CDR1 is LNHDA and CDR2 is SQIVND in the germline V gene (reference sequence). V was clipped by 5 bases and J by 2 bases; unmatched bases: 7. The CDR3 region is CASSAPGQGAYEQYF. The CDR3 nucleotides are TGTGCCAGTAGTGCACCGGGACAGGGAGCCTACGAGCAGTACTTC.

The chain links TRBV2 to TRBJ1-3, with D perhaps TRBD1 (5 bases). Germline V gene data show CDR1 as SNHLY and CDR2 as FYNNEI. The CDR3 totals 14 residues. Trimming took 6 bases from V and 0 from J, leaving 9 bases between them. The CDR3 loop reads CASRQADSGNTIYF. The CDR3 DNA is TGTGCCAGCAGACAGGCTGACTCTGGAAACACCATATATTTT.

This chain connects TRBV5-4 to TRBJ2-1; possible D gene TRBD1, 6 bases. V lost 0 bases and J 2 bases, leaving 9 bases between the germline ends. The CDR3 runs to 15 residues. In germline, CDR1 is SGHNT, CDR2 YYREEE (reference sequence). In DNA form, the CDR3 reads TGTGCCAGCAGCTTGGCACAGGGAGCCTACAATGAGCAGTTCTTC. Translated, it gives CASSLAQGAYNEQFF.

The CDR3 DNA is TGTGCCAGCAGCCAAGCATCTTACAGATATACCGGGGAGCTGTTTTTT. Translated, it gives CASSQASYRYTGELFF. V usage is TRBV14 and J usage is TRBJ2-2, with D uncertain. Trimming took 1 base from V and 5 from J, leaving 14 bases between them. Germline V CDR1 and CDR2: SGHDN, FVKESK. The CDR3 has 16 residues.

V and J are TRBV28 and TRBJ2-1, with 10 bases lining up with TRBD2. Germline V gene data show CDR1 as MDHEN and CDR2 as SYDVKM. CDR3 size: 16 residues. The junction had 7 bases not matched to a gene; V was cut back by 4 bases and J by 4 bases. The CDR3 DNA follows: TGTGCCAGCAGTTACCTTCTAGCGGGAGATTACAATGAGCAGTTCTTC. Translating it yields CASSYLLAGDYNEQFF.

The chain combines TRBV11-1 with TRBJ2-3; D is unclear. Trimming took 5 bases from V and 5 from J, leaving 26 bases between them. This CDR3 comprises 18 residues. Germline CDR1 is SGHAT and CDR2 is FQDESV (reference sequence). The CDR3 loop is CASSPSPASPVFGDTQYF. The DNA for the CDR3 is TGTGCCAGCAGCCCGTCACCAGCGAGTCCCGTGTTTGGAGATACGCAGTATTTT.

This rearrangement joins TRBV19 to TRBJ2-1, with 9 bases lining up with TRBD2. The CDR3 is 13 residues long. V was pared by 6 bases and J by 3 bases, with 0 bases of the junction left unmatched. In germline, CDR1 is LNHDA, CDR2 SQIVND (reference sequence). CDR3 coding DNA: TGTGCCAGTAGAGCGGGGGGCTACAATGAGCAGTTCTTC. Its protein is CASRAGGYNEQFF.

Written as DNA, the CDR3 is TGTGCCAGCAGCTTTTCAAGGGGGCTAGCGGAGACCCAGTACTTC. Protein: CASSFSRGLAETQYF. The chain couples TRBV5-8 to TRBJ2-5; the D gene is possibly TRBD1 (7 bases). Germline V gene lookup returns CDR1 SGHTS and CDR2 YDEGEE. The CDR3 runs to 15 residues. Trimming took off 2 bases at V and 5 bases at J, with 16 bases between the two ends. The full variable domain, completed using reference TRBV5-8 and TRBJ2-5, is EAGVTQSPTHLIKTRGQQATLRCSPISGHTSVYWYQQALGLGLQFLLWYDEGEERNRGNFPPRFSGRQFPNYSSELNVNALELEDSALYLCASSFSRGLAETQYFGPGTRLLVL.

The chain's CDR3 is CASRGLTMSNEQFF. DNA for the CDR3: TGCGCCAGCAGGGGGCTTACAATGAGCAATGAGCAGTTCTTC. This sequence joins TRBV5-1 and TRBJ2-1; weak D call: TRBD1 (5 bases). Trimming shortened V by 5 bases and J by 6 bases, and 15 bases separated the two germline ends. Germline V gives CDR1 SGHRS, CDR2 YFSETQ. The CDR3 contains 14 residues.

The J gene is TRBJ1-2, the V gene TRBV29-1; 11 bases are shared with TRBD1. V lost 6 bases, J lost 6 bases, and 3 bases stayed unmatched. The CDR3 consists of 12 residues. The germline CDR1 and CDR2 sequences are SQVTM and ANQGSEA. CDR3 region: CSVGTGGNGYTF. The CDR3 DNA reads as TGCAGCGTGGGGACAGGGGGTAATGGCTACACCTTC.

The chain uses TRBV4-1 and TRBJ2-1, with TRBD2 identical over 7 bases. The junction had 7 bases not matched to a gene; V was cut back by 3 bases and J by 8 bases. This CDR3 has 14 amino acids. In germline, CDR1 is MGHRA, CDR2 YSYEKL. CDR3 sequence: CASSQASGGYEQFF. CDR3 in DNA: TGCGCCAGCAGCCAGGCTAGCGGTGGCTATGAGCAGTTCTTC.

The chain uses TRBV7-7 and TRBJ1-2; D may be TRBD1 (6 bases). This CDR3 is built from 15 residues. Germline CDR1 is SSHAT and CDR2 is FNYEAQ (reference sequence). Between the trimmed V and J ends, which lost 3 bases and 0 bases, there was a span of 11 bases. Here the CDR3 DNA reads TGTGCCAGCAGCTTCCAGGGGAGCTCTAACTATGGCTACACCTTC. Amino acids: CASSFQGSSNYGYTF.

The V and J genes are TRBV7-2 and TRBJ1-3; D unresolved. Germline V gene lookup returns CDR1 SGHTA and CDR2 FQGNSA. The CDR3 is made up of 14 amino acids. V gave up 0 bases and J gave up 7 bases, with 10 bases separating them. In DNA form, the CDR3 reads TGTGCCAGCAGCTTAGCTGGGCAAGCTAACACCATATATTTT. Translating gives CASSLAGQANTIYF.

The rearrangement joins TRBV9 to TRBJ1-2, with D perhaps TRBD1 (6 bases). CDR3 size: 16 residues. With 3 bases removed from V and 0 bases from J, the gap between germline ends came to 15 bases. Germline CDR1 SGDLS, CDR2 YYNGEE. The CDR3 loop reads CASSGQVKGANYGYTF. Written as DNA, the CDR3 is TGTGCCAGCAGCGGACAGGTCAAGGGAGCTAACTATGGCTACACCTTC.

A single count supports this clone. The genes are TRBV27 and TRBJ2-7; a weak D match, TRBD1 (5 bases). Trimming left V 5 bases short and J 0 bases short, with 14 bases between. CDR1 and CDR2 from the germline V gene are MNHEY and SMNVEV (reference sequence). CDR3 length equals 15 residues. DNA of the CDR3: TGTGCCAGCAGTCTACAGGCCCTCGGCTCCTACGAGCAGTACTTC. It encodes CASSLQALGSYEQYF.

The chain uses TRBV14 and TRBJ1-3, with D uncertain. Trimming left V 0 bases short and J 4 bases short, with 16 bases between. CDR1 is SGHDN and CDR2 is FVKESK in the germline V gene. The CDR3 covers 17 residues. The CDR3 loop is CASSQDLRGRQGNTIYF. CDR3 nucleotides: TGTGCCAGCAGCCAAGACCTACGTGGGAGGCAGGGAAACACCATATATTTT.

The CDR3 DNA sequence: TGTGCCAGCGCATTAAGCGGGGTTAGGTTCTTC. This codes for CASALSGVRFF. The gene calls are TRBV6-5 and TRBJ2-1; 7 positions agree with TRBD2. The germline V gene encodes CDR1 MNHEY and CDR2 SVGAGI. V gave up 8 bases and J gave up 15 bases; unmatched junction bases: 10. This CDR3 spans 11 amino acids.

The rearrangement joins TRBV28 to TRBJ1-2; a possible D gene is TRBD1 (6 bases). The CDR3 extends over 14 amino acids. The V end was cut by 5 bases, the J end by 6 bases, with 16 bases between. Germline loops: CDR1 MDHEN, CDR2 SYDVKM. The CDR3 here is CASSQGRGKDGYTF. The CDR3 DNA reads TGTGCCAGCAGTCAAGGTAGGGGGAAGGATGGCTACACCTTC.

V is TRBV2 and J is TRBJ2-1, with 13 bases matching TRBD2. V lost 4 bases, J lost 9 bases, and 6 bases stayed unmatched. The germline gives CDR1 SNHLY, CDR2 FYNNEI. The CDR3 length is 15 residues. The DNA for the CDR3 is TGTGCCAGCAGTGTTGTACTAGCGGGGGGGGGTGAGCAGTTCTTC. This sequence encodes CASSVVLAGGGEQFF. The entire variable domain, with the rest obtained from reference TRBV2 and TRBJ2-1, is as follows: EPEVTQTPSHQVTQMGQEVILRCVPISNHLYFYWYRQILGQKVEFLVSFYNNEISEKSEIFDDQFSVERPDGSNFTLKIRSTKLEDSAMYFCASSVVLAGGGEQFFGPGTRLTVL.

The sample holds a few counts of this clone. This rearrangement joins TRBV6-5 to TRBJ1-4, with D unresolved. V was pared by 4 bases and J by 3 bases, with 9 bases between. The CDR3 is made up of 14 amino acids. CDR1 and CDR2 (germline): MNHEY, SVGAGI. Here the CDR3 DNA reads TGTGCCAGCAGTTCCAGGCTCTCTAATGAAAAACTGTTTTTT. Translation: CASSSRLSNEKLFF.

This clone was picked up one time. CDR3 DNA: TGTGCCAGCAGCCCCCGGACTAGCGAAGAGGGAGCTCCTAACGAGCAGTACTTC. It translates to CASSPRTSEEGAPNEQYF. V is TRBV7-9 and J is TRBJ2-7; 9 nucleotides agree with TRBD2. Trimming cost V 5 bases and J 5 bases; bases outside gene matches: 19. Germline V gene data show CDR1 as SEHNR and CDR2 as FQNEAQ (reference sequence). This CDR3 is built from 18 residues.

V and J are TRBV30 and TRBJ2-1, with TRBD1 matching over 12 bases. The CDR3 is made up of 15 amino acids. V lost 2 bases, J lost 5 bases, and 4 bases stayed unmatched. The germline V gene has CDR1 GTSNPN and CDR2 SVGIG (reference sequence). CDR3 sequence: CAWSPGTGGHNEQFF. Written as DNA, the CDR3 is TGTGCCTGGAGTCCCGGGACAGGGGGCCACAATGAGCAGTTCTTC.

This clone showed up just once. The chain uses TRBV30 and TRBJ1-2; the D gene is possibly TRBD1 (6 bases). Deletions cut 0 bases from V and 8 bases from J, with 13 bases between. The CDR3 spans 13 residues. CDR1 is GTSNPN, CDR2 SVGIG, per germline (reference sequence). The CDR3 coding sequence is TGTGCCTGGAGTGTCACAGGGTACAAGGGCTACACCTTC. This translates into CAWSVTGYKGYTF.

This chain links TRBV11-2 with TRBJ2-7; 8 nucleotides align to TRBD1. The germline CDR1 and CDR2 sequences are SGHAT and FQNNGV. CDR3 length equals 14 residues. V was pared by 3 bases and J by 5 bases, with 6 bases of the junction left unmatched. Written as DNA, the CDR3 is TGTGCCAGCAGCTTGGACAGGGTCGGGAACGAGCAGTACTTC. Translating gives CASSLDRVGNEQYF.

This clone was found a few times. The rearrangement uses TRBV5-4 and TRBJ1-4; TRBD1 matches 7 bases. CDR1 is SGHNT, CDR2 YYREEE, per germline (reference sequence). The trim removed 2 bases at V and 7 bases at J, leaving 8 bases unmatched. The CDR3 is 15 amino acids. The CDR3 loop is CASSLGGSGGEKLFF. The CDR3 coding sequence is TGTGCCAGCAGCTTAGGGGGCAGCGGTGGTGAAAAACTGTTTTTT.

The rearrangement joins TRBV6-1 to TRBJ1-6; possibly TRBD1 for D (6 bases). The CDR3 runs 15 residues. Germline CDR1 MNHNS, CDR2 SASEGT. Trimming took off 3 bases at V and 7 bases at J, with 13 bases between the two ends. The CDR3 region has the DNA TGTGCCAGCAGTGAGAGTTTGCAGGGGAATTCACCCCTCCACTTT. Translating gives CASSESLQGNSPLHF.

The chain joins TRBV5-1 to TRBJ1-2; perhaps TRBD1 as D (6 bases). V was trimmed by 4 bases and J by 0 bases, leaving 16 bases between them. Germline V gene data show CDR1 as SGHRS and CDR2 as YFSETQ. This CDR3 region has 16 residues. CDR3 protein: CASSSDRDTANYGYTF. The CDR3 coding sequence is TGCGCCAGCAGCAGCGACCGGGACACCGCTAACTATGGCTACACCTTC.

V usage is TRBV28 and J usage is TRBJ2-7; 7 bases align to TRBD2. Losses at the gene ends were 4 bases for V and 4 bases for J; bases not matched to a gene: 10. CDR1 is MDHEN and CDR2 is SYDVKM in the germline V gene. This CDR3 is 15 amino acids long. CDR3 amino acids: CASSSTPGLKYEQYF. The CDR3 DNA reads TGTGCCAGCAGTTCAACACCGGGACTAAAATACGAGCAGTACTTC.